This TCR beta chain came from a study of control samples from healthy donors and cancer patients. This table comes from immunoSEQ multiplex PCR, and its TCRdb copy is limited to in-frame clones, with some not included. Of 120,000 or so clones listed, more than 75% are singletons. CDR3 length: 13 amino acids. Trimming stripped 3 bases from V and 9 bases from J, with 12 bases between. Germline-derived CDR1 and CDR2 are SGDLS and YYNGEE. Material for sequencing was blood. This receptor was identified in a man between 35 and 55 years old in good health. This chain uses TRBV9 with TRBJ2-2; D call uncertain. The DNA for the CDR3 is TGTGCCAGCAGCGCAGAGGTAGACCGGGAGCTGTTTTTT. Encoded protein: CASSAEVDRELFF.